This T cell receptor beta chain was retrieved from a study of radiation and T cells in renal cell carcinoma. The time point was: baseline pretreatment blood. Specified treatment: 15 Gy SBRT to primary tumor, nephrectomy 4 weeks later. Germline-derived CDR1 and CDR2 are SNHLY and FYNNEI. The CDR3 loop spans 14 amino acids. V lost 4 bases and J lost 4, with 11 bases in between. The assay was immunoSEQ multiplex PCR, and TCRdb's table has in-frame clones only and misses some. The sample includes 20,000 to 25,000 clones, roughly 80% seen only once; the top ten take about 37%. This sample comprised blood, obtained from a patient whose treatment included radiotherapy and nephrectomy. The chain couples TRBV2 to TRBJ2-1; D assignment may be TRBD1 or TRBD2 (5 bases each). This clonotype originated in a man aged 60 to 75 with renal cell carcinoma. The CDR3 nucleotides are TGTGCCAGCAGTGGGGACCCTGCATACAATGAGCAGTTCTTC. Its translation: CASSGDPAYNEQFF.